This T cell receptor beta chain appears in the sequencing data of a study of shared clonotypes between healthy human individuals. Participating donors were healthy, HIV-negative adults free of recent acute infections or vaccinations. This clone is a singleton in its sample. This CDR3 region has 14 residues. V dropped 6 bases and J dropped 10; count of bases not matched to a gene: 7. The V gene's germline CDR1 is MNHEY and CDR2 SVGAGI. A deep-level run was used for the assay. Some clones are missing from TCRdb's copy, which holds only in-frame ones; the method was immunoSEQ multiplex PCR. This table has some 1 million clones, around four fifths appearing once.

The sequencing input was memory CD4+ T cells sorted from blood. The subset was: CD45RA-negative fraction. This clonotype originated in a man aged 18 to 35 in good health. The V and J genes are TRBV6-5 and TRBJ1-6; 9 bases are a match to TRBD1. The CDR3 DNA reads as TGTGCCAGCAGCCATACAGGGGGCGAATCACCCCTCCACTTT. This encodes CASSHTGGESPLHF.